This T cell receptor beta chain was found in a study of T cells in localized non-small cell lung cancer. Study-level findings and limits: Tumor showed lower T cell clonality than uninvolved adjacent lung, where it was highest. In adjacent lung, a median roughly 56 of the top 100 tumor clones were found.

V gave up 8 bases and J gave up 0 bases, with 14 bases separating them. CDR3 length equals 15 residues. Germline CDR1 GTSNPN, CDR2 SVGIG (reference sequence). As to this clone: The target antigen is unknown.

Libraries were prepared by immunoSEQ multiplex PCR; TCRdb keeps only in-frame clonotypes and omits some of them. The data contain 2,900 or so clones, approximately 29% of them singletons. This clonotype was sampled from a male donor older than 55 with stage II squamous cell lung carcinoma. Sequences were derived from lung tumor tissue, sampled before any cancer treatment. This sequence joins TRBV30 and TRBJ1-6; D is ambiguous. The CDR3 loop is CAGSSIDSYNSPLHF. CDR3 coding DNA: TGTGCCGGTTCCTCGATCGACTCCTATAATTCACCCCTCCACTTT.